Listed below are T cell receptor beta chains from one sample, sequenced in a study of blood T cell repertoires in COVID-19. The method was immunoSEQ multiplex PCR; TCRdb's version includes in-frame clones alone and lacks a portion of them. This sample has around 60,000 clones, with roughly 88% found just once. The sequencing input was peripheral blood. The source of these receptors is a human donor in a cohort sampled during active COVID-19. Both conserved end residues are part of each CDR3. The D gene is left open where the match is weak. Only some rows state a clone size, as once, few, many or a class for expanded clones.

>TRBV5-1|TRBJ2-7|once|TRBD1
CASSWTGFYEQYF
TGCGCCAGCAGCTGGACAGGGTTTTACGAGCAGTACTTC
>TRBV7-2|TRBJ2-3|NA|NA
CASSPGGRDTDTQYF
TGTGCCAGCAGCCCCGGGGGGCGGGACACAGATACGCAGTATTTT
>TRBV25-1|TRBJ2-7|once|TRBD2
CATGTSGTYEQYF
TGTGCCACGGGGACTAGCGGAACCTACGAGCAGTACTTC
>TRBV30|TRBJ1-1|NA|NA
CAWSHLGGPEAFF
TGTGCCTGGAGTCATTTGGGGGGTCCTGAAGCTTTCTTT
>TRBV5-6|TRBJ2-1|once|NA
CASSLVAVSYNEQFF
TGTGCCAGCAGCTTGGTGGCAGTCTCCTACAATGAGCAGTTCTTC
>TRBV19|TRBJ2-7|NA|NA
CASSTIKGDYEQYF
TGTGCCAGTAGTACTATTAAAGGGGACTACGAGCAGTACTTC
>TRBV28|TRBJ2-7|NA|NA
CASSLWGGEYYEQYF
TGTGCCAGCAGCCTTTGGGGGGGCGAGTACTACGAGCAGTACTTC
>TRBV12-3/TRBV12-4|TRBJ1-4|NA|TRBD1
CASSYGQGEKLFF
TGTGCCAGCAGCTACGGACAGGGTGAAAAACTGTTTTTT
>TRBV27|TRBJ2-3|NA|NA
CASSFLPLRAEAADTQYF
TGTGCCAGCAGTTTCCTACCACTGCGCGCCGAGGCGGCAGATACGCAGTATTTT
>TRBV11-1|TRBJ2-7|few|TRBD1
CASSRRDRNYEQYF
TGTGCCAGCAGCAGACGGGACAGGAATTACGAGCAGTACTTC
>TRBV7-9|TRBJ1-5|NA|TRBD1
CASSGTGGNQPQHF
TGTGCCAGCAGCGGTACAGGGGGAAATCAGCCCCAGCATTTT
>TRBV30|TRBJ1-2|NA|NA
CAGDRLVGYTF
TGTGCCGGAGACAGGCTGGTCGGCTACACCTTC
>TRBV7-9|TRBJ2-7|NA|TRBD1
CASSSIGGTGQWEQYF
TGTGCCAGCAGCTCGATAGGGGGGACAGGGCAATGGGAGCAGTACTTC
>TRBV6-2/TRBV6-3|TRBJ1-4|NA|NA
CASSYEDFNEKLFF
TGTGCCAGCAGTTACGAGGACTTCAATGAAAAACTGTTTTTT
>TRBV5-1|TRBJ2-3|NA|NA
CASSLGGLEDTQYF
TGCGCCAGCAGCTTGGGGGGGCTGGAAGATACGCAGTATTTT
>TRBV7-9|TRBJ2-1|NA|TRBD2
CASSLTSGRGNEQFF
TGTGCCAGCAGCTTAACTAGCGGGAGAGGCAATGAGCAGTTCTTC
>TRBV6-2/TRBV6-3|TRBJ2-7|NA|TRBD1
CASSLTPPGTGTREQYF
TGTGCCAGCAGCCTCACTCCCCCCGGGACAGGGACTCGCGAGCAGTACTTC
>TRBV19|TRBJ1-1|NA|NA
CASSLLLTGWTEAFF
TGTGCCAGTAGTTTATTATTGACTGGGTGGACTGAAGCTTTCTTT
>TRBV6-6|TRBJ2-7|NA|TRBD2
CASSSSGAVYEQYF
TGTGCCAGCAGTTCTAGCGGGGCGGTCTACGAGCAGTACTTC
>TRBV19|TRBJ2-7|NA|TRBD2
CASSLTSGDYEQYF
TGTGCCAGCTCCCTGACTAGCGGGGACTACGAGCAGTACTTC
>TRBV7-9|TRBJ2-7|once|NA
CASSKTTAYEQYF
TGTGCCAGCAGCAAAACGACAGCCTACGAGCAGTACTTC
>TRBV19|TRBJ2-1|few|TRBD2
CASNPDGGALASEQFF
TGTGCCAGTAATCCCGACGGGGGGGCCTTAGCCAGTGAGCAGTTCTTC
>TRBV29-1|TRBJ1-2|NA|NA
CSVQGSNYGYTF
TGCAGCGTTCAGGGGTCCAACTATGGCTACACCTTC
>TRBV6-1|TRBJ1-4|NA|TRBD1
CASSENRQGINEKLFF
TGTGCCAGCAGTGAAAACCGACAGGGAATTAATGAAAAACTGTTTTTT
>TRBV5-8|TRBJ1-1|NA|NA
CASGLPLQGNTEAFF
TGTGCCAGCGGTTTACCGCTTCAGGGGAACACTGAAGCTTTCTTT
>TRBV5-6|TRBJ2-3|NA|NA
CASSPGPGASTDTQYF
TGTGCCAGCAGCCCTGGCCCGGGAGCTAGCACAGATACGCAGTATTTT
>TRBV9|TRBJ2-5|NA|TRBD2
CASGPSSGSGWQETQYF
TGTGCCAGCGGGCCGAGTAGCGGGAGTGGATGGCAAGAGACCCAGTACTTC
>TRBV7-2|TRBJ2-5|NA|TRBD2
CASSLRVGGGETQYF
TGTGCCAGCAGCTTACGAGTGGGGGGGGGAGAGACCCAGTACTTC
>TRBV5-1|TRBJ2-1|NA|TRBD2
CASRRRTSGSYDEQFF
TGCGCCAGCAGGCGGAGGACTAGCGGGAGTTACGATGAGCAGTTCTTC
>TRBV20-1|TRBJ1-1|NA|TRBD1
CSASPGIQGASTKLEAFF
TGCAGTGCTAGTCCCGGGATACAGGGGGCATCGACCAAGCTGGAAGCTTTCTTT
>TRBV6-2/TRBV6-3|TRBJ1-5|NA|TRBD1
CASSYSTFSNRGTNQPQHF
TGTGCCAGCAGTTACTCGACCTTTTCTAACAGGGGAACTAATCAGCCCCAGCATTTT
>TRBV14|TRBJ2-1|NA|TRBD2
CASSQELAGVNNEQFF
TGTGCCAGCAGCCAAGAACTAGCGGGAGTAAACAATGAGCAGTTCTTC
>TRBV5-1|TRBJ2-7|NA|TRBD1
CASSSTGGLTNSYEQYF
TGCGCCAGCAGCTCCACAGGGGGCCTAACCAACTCCTACGAGCAGTACTTC
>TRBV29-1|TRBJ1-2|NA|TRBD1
CSVVWDRGPYGYTF
TGCAGCGTTGTGTGGGACAGGGGGCCCTATGGCTACACCTTC
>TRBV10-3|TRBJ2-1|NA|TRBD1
CAIRQGDSYNEQFF
TGTGCCATCAGACAGGGGGACTCCTACAATGAGCAGTTCTTC
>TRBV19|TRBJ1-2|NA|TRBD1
CASTPRGRGDYGYTF
TGTGCCAGTACCCCCCGGGGCAGGGGGGACTATGGCTACACCTTC
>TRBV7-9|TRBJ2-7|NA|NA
CASSYGLGNYEQYF
TGTGCCAGCAGCTACGGACTTGGGAACTACGAGCAGTACTTC
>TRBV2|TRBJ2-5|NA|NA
CARGGETQYF
TGTGCCAGGGGGGGAGAGACCCAGTACTTC
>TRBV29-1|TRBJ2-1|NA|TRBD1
CSVAGTGGAGFNEQFF
TGCAGCGTCGCCGGGACAGGGGGCGCGGGCTTCAATGAGCAGTTCTTC
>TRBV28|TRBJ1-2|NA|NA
CASSLPQGMGKGYTF
TGTGCCAGCAGTTTACCCCAGGGGATGGGGAAGGGCTACACCTTC
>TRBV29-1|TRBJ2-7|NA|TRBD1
CSVEVRQGARVQQYF
TGCAGCGTTGAAGTTCGACAGGGGGCGCGGGTCCAGCAGTACTTC